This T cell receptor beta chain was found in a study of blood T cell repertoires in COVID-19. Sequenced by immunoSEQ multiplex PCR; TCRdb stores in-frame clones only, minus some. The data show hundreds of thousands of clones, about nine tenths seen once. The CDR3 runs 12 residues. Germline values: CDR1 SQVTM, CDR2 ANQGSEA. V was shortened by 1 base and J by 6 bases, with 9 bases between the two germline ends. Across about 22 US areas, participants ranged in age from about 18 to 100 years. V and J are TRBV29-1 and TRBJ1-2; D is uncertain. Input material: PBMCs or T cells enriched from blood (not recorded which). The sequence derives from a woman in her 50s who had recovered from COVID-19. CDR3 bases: TGCAGCGTTGAAGTTTCTCCGGATGGCTACACCTTC. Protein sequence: CSVEVSPDGYTF. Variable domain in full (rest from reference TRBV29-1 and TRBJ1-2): SAVISQKPSRDICQRGTSLTIQCQVDSQVTMMFWYRQQPGQSLTLIATANQGSEATYESGFVIDKFPISRPNLTFSTLTVSNMSPEDSSIYLCSVEVSPDGYTFGSGTRLTVV.